A single sample is the source of the 13 T cell receptor beta chains below, sequenced in a study of cytomegalovirus exposure and HLA in healthy donors. Primers: 60 Vbeta forward and 13 Jbeta reverse. Produced via immunoSEQ multiplex PCR; TCRdb's table is partial and in-frame only. The data hold 150,000 or so clones, with almost 80% observed a single time. Sequencing input: PBMCs. These receptors were obtained from a man between 50 and 59 years old in good health and CMV-seropositive.

This chain joins TRBV6-5 and TRBJ1-2; 7 bases are shared with TRBD1. The germline V gene has CDR1 MNHEY and CDR2 SVGAGI. The junction had 5 bases not matched to a gene; V was cut back by 2 bases and J by 2 bases. CDR3 size: 15 residues. CDR3 sequence (DNA): TGTGCCAGCAGTTACCTGGCAGGGGGAAACTATGGCTACACCTTC. Protein product: CASSYLAGGNYGYTF.

There are a few counts of this clone. The gene calls are TRBV9 and TRBJ2-5; TRBD1 matches 8 bases. Germline V CDR1 and CDR2: SGDLS, YYNGEE. The CDR3 loop spans 14 amino acids. Trimming took 3 bases from V and 3 from J; bases not matched to a gene: 4. The CDR3: CASSAGQGEETQYF. DNA of the CDR3: TGTGCCAGCAGCGCTGGACAGGGAGAAGAGACCCAGTACTTC. Drawing the rest from reference TRBV9 and TRBJ2-5, the complete variable domain is DSGVTQTPKHLITATGQRVTLRCSPRSGDLSVYWYQQSLDQGLQFLIQYYNGEERAKGNILERFSAQQFPDLHSELNLSSLELGDSALYFCASSAGQGEETQYFGPGTRLLVL.

This chain joins TRBV19 and TRBJ1-2; no reliable D call. There are 16 residues in the CDR3. Germline V gene data show CDR1 as LNHDA and CDR2 as SQIVND (reference sequence). V lost 5 bases and J lost 1, with 17 bases in between. The CDR3 DNA reads TGTGCCAGTAGTCGCCCACCCCCGGGAAGTAACTATGGCTACACCTTC. Amino acid sequence: CASSRPPPGSNYGYTF.

The CDR3 DNA reads TGTGCCAGCAGCTCCTATTACCCAGATACGCAGTATTTT. Translating it yields CASSSYYPDTQYF. The gene calls are TRBV7-2 and TRBJ2-3; no clear D gene. Germline lookup yields CDR1 SGHTA and CDR2 FQGNSA. Trimming pared 4 bases from V and 4 bases from J, leaving 9 bases between. The CDR3 spans 13 residues.

The chain uses TRBV4-2 and TRBJ2-7; a possible D gene is TRBD1 (5 bases). The CDR3 covers 16 residues. The V gene lost 0 bases and the J gene lost 0 bases, with 12 bases spanning the gap. CDR1 and CDR2 (germline): LGHNA, YNFKEQ. CDR3 amino acids: CASSQDPQVSSYEQYF. Here the CDR3 DNA reads TGTGCCAGCAGCCAAGATCCACAGGTGAGCTCCTACGAGCAGTACTTC.

The gene calls are TRBV25-1 and TRBJ2-7; 14 bases fit TRBD2. This CDR3 contains 13 residues. Looked up from germline, CDR1 is MGHDK and CDR2 is SYGVNS. The J segment lost 4 bases and the V segment lost 9 bases, leaving 2 bases of the junction unmatched. The CDR3 DNA sequence: TGTGCCAGTGGGACTAGCGGGGGTTACGAGCAGTACTTC. It specifies CASGTSGGYEQYF.

V is TRBV6-5 and J is TRBJ2-7, with D uncertain. Germline CDR1 MNHEY, CDR2 SVGAGI. The CDR3 totals 14 residues. V dropped 3 bases and J dropped 5 bases, with 14 bases sitting between them. The CDR3 loop reads CASSYDSVRNEQYF. In DNA, the CDR3 is TGTGCCAGCAGTTATGATTCGGTCCGTAACGAGCAGTACTTC.

This chain connects TRBV7-2 to TRBJ2-2, with 7 positions matching TRBD1. V trimming: 7 bases; J trimming: 1 base; junction bases outside the gene matches: 9. Germline V gene sequence: CDR1 SGHTA, CDR2 FQGNSA. This CDR3 is built from 16 residues. CDR3 sequence reads: CASNQFGQVNTGELFF. The DNA for the CDR3 is TGTGCCAGCAACCAATTTGGACAGGTGAACACCGGGGAGCTGTTTTTT.

V usage is TRBV5-5 and J usage is TRBJ2-7; maybe TRBD1 (5 bases). CDR3 size: 13 residues. CDR1 is SGHKS and CDR2 is YYEKEE in the germline V gene (reference sequence). Trimming left V 3 bases short and J 1 base short, with 8 bases between. The CDR3 sequence is CASSSDSSYEQYV. The CDR3 coding sequence is TGTGCCAGCAGCTCCGACAGTTCCTACGAGCAGTACGTC.

CDR3 sequence reads: CASRLEGQEQFF. For the CDR3, the DNA is TGTGCCAGCCGCCTGGAAGGACAGGAGCAGTTCTTC. The chain has TRBV7-9 and TRBJ2-1; possibly TRBD1 for D (6 bases). Trimming shortened V by 8 bases and J by 10 bases, and 15 bases separated the two germline ends. The CDR3 has 12 residues. In germline, CDR1 is SEHNR, CDR2 FQNEAQ (reference sequence).

The V call is TRBV5-1, the J call TRBJ2-2, with 11 bases matching TRBD2. This CDR3 spans 17 amino acids. The germline V gene encodes CDR1 SGHRS and CDR2 YFSETQ. Unmatched junction bases numbered 9, after V lost 3 bases and J lost 5 bases. CDR3 coding DNA: TGCGCCAGCAGCTCCTCCCTAGCGGGGGGTATAACCGGGGAGCTGTTTTTT. It encodes CASSSSLAGGITGELFF.

The V and J genes are TRBV28 and TRBJ1-4; D possibly corresponds to TRBD1 (6 bases). The germline V gene has CDR1 MDHEN and CDR2 SYDVKM. V was trimmed by 6 bases and J by 3 bases, leaving 17 bases between them. There are 16 residues in the CDR3. The DNA of the CDR3 is TGTGCCAGCAGGCAAACGCGGACAGCTTCTAATGAAAAACTGTTTTTT. It yields the protein CASRQTRTASNEKLFF.

The V call is TRBV7-8, the J call TRBJ2-3; 11 bases align to TRBD2. V was pared by 4 bases and J by 2 bases, with 5 bases of the junction left unmatched. This CDR3 is 16 amino acids long. CDR1 and CDR2 (germline): SGHVS, FQNEAQ. DNA of the CDR3: TGTGCCAGCAGCTCTACTAGCGGGGGAAACACAGATACGCAGTATTTT. Its protein product is CASSSTSGGNTDTQYF.